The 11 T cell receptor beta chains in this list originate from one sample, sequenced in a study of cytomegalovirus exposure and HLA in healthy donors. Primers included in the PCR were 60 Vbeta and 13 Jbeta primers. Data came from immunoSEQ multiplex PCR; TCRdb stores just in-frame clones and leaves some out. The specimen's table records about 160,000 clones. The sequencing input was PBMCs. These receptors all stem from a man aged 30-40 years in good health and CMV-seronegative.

The CDR3 loop reads CASSLQGAPLYNTEAFF. The CDR3 DNA is TGTGCCAGTAGTTTACAGGGGGCCCCGCTTTACAACACTGAAGCTTTCTTT. This chain joins TRBV19 and TRBJ1-1, with TRBD1 matching 9 bases. This CDR3 has 17 residues. Germline values: CDR1 LNHDA, CDR2 SQIVND (reference sequence). Trimming removed 5 bases from V and 2 bases from J; junction bases left unmatched: 12. Complete variable domain (other parts from reference TRBV19 and TRBJ1-1): DGGITQSPKYLFRKEGQNVTLSCEQNLNHDAMYWYRQDPGQGLRLIYYSQIVNDFQKGDIAEGYSVSREKKESFPLTVTSAQKNPTAFYLCASSLQGAPLYNTEAFFGQGTRLTVV.

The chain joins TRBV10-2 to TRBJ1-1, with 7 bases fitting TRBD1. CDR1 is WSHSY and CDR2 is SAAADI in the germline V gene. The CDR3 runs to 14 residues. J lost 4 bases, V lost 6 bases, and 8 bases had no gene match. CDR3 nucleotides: TGCGCCAGCAGGAGACAGGGTAGTACCACTGAAGCTTTCTTT. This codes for CASRRQGSTTEAFF.

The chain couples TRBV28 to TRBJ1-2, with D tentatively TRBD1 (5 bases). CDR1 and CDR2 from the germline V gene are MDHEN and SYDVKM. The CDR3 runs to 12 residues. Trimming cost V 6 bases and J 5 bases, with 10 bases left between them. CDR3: CASRTDLYGYTF. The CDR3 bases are TGTGCCAGCAGGACAGACCTATATGGCTACACCTTC.

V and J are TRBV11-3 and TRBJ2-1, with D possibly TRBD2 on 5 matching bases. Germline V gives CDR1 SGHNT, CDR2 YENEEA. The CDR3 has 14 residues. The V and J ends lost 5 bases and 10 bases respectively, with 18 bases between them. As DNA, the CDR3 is TGTGCCAGCAGCCATTATCACAGCGGAGAAGAGCAGTTCTTC. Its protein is CASSHYHSGEEQFF.

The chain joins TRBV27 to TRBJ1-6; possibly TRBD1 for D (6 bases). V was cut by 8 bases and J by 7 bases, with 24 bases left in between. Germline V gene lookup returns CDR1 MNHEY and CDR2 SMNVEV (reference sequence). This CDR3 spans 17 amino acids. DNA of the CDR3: TGTGCCAGCTCCCTCCGGGGGGCGTTAGATCCCAATTCACCCCTCCACTTT. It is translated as CASSLRGALDPNSPLHF.

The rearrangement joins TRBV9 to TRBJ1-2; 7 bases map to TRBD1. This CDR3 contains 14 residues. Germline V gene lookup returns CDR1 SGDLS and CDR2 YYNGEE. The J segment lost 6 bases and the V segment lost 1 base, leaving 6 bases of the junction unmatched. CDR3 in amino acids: CASSVRGLTDGYTF. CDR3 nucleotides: TGTGCCAGCAGCGTAAGGGGGCTAACTGATGGCTACACCTTC.

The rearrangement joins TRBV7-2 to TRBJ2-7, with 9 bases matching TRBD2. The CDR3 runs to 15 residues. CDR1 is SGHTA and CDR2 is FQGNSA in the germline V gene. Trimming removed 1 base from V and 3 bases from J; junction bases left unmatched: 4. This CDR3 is CASSLGASGIYEQYF. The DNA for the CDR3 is TGTGCCAGCAGCTTAGGGGCTAGCGGGATCTACGAGCAGTACTTC.

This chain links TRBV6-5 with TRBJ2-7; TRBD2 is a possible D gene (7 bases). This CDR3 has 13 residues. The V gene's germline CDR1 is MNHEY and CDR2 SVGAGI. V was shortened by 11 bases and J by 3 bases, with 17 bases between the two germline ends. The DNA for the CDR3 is TGTGCCTCGAGGGGGGGTAGGGTCTACGAGCAGTACTTC. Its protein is CASRGGRVYEQYF.

This CDR3 reads CASSLGSGNPYNEQFF. CDR3 nucleotides: TGCGCCAGCAGCCTAGGTAGCGGAAACCCCTACAATGAGCAGTTCTTC. This sequence joins TRBV5-1 and TRBJ2-1, with a tentative D call TRBD2 (6 bases). The CDR3 covers 16 residues. V was clipped by 4 bases and J by 2 bases, with 16 bases between them. Germline CDR1 SGHRS, CDR2 YFSETQ. Based on the CDR3 plus reference TRBV5-1 and TRBJ2-1, the full variable domain is KAGVTQTPRYLIKTRGQQVTLSCSPISGHRSVSWYQQTPGQGLQFLFEYFSETQRNKGNFPGRFSGRQFSNSRSEMNVSTLELGDSALYLCASSLGSGNPYNEQFFGPGTRLTVL.

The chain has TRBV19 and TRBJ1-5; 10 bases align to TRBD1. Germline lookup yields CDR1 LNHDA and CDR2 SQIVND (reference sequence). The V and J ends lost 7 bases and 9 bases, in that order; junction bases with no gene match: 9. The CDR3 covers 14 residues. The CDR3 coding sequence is TGTGCCAGTAACCCTGGGACAGGGGTAAGGCCCCAGCATTTT. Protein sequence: CASNPGTGVRPQHF. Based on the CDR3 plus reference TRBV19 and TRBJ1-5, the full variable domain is DGGITQSPKYLFRKEGQNVTLSCEQNLNHDAMYWYRQDPGQGLRLIYYSQIVNDFQKGDIAEGYSVSREKKESFPLTVTSAQKNPTAFYLCASNPGTGVRPQHFGDGTRLSIL.

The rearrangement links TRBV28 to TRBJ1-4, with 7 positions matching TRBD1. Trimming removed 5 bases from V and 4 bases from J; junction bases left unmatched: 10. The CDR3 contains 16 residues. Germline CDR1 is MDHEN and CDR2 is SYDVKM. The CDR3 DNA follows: TGTGCCAGCAGTCTCGTAGGGACAGTTTATAATGAAAAACTGTTTTTT. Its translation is CASSLVGTVYNEKLFF.